This entry describes one T cell receptor (beta chain). The CDR3 runs 15 residues. V lost 1 base, J lost 9 bases, and 13 bases lay in between. The data were obtained in a study of Graves' ophthalmopathy and Graves' hyperthyroidism. Amplified material comprised TCR beta CDR3 regions derived from RNA transcripts. Amplification began with first-round RT-PCR using HTBI primers, then second-round multiplex PCR was performed. TCRdb analysed the multiplex PCR reads with MiXCR anew, one entry per CDR3 protein. The table records 150,000 or so distinct CDR3 sequences, over 35% of them present only once. Having ophthalmopathy, the donors showed moderate-to-severe activity, CAS ≥3 and NOSPECS ≥4, with disease lasting under 3 months.

This TCR came from a woman in her thirties or forties with Graves' ophthalmopathy. The sequenced sample was peripheral blood. V gene TRBV12-3 or TRBV12-4 combines with J gene TRBJ1-6, with D tentatively TRBD1 (6 bases). Written as DNA, the CDR3 is TGTGCCAGCAGTTTAGAAGTGACAGGCGGTTCACCCCTCCACTTT. Amino acids: CASSLEVTGGSPLHF.